The 24 T cell receptor beta chains below come from one sample, sequenced in a study of breast tumors, draining lymph nodes, adjacent tissues. One entry per CDR3 protein, called by TCRdb with MiXCR from the multiplex PCR reads. The sample includes about 110,000 distinct CDR3 sequences, about 29% of them seen just once. Samples came from axillary lymph nodes draining the breast cancer. Source material: axillary lymph node tissue. Receptors originate from a female donor with breast cancer. Some clones in this sample may be carry-over from other donors' samples.

This clonotype appeared many times. The chain joins TRBV5-4 to TRBJ2-7, with 14 bases that match TRBD2. There are 14 residues in the CDR3. The V segment lost 9 bases and the J segment 6 bases; nucleotides outside the gene matches: 8. Germline V CDR1 and CDR2: SGHNT, YYREEE (reference sequence). In DNA form, the CDR3 reads TGTGCCACCTCGACCGGACTAGCGGGGGGCGAGCAGTACTTC. As protein: CATSTGLAGGEQYF. Based on the CDR3 plus reference TRBV5-4 and TRBJ2-7, the full variable domain is ETGVTQSPTHLIKTRGQQVTLRCSSQSGHNTVSWYQQALGQGPQFIFQYYREEENGRGNFPPRFSGLQFPNYSSELNVNALELDDSALYLCATSTGLAGGEQYFGPGTRLTVT.

This clonotype was seen repeatedly, ten times or more. The J gene is TRBJ2-3, the V gene TRBV6-4, with D perhaps matching TRBD1 (5 bases). The V gene lost 2 bases and the J gene lost 6 bases, with 12 bases spanning the gap. Germline V gene sequence: CDR1 MRHNA, CDR2 SNTAGT. The CDR3 contains 14 residues. Here the CDR3 DNA reads TGTGCCAGCAGTGACGGGGCGGAAGGGGATACGCAGTATTTT. Its protein is CASSDGAEGDTQYF.

This clonotype occurred many times. The chain uses TRBV29-1 and TRBJ2-7; 10 nucleotides match TRBD2. CDR1 and CDR2 from the germline V gene are SQVTM and ANQGSEA. The CDR3 is 15 residues long. V was pared by 5 bases and J by 1 base, with 8 bases of the junction left unmatched. CDR3 protein: CSVTSLLAGSYEQYF. CDR3 coding DNA: TGCAGCGTTACCTCCCTACTAGCGGGATCCTACGAGCAGTACTTC.

The chain uses TRBV2 and TRBJ2-3; 8 nucleotides align to TRBD2. The J segment lost 1 base and the V segment lost 3 bases, leaving 9 bases of the junction unmatched. The CDR3 consists of 17 residues. The germline V gene encodes CDR1 SNHLY and CDR2 FYNNEI. Here the CDR3 reads CASSDPGLVTGTDTQYF. DNA for the CDR3: TGTGCCAGCAGTGATCCGGGACTAGTGACAGGCACAGATACGCAGTATTTT. The full variable domain, rest sourced from reference TRBV2 and TRBJ2-3, is EPEVTQTPSHQVTQMGQEVILRCVPISNHLYFYWYRQILGQKVEFLVSFYNNEISEKSEIFDDQFSVERPDGSNFTLKIRSTKLEDSAMYFCASSDPGLVTGTDTQYFGPGTRLTVL.

With respect to this clonotype: The junction and the germline gene differ at one end; a read error may be behind it. The V call is TRBV7-6, the J call TRBJ1-1; weak D call: TRBD1 (5 bases). Looked up from germline, CDR1 is SGHVS and CDR2 is FNYEAQ. This CDR3 comprises 15 residues. For the CDR3, the DNA is TGTGCCAGCAGCTTAGATCAGGGCTCGAACACTGAAGCTTGCTTT. As protein: CASSLDQGSNTEACF.

The sample holds many counts of this clonotype. J is TRBJ2-5 and V is TRBV10-3, with TRBD2 matching over 7 bases. The J segment lost 1 base and the V segment lost 2 bases, leaving 4 bases of the junction unmatched. CDR3 length: 15 residues. The germline CDR1 and CDR2 sequences are ENHRY and SYGVKD. This CDR3 reads CAISEPSGVQETQYF. The CDR3 DNA follows: TGTGCCATCAGTGAGCCCAGCGGGGTCCAAGAGACCCAGTACTTC.

This chain links TRBV20-1 with TRBJ2-1; 14 bases align to TRBD2. CDR3 size: 18 residues. Losses at the gene ends were 4 bases for V and 9 bases for J; bases not matched to a gene: 17. Germline V gives CDR1 DFQATT, CDR2 SNEGSKA (reference sequence). The CDR3 DNA is TGCAGTGCTATGGTGGGGACTAGCGGGAGTGGAACGTCACGTGAGCAGTTCTTC. This translates into CSAMVGTSGSGTSREQFF.

The V and J genes are TRBV2 and TRBJ1-2, with D unresolved. V was pared by 4 bases and J by 0 bases, with 12 bases between. The CDR3 sequence is 15 residues long. Per the germline V gene, CDR1 is SNHLY and CDR2 is FYNNEI. CDR3 DNA: TGTGCCAGCAGTGGACTAGCGGGAGCTAACTATGGCTACACCTTC. Translation gives CASSGLAGANYGYTF.

This clonotype was recorded at least ten times. The chain recombines TRBV5-6 with TRBJ2-3; possibly TRBD1 for D (6 bases). Trimming left V 4 bases short and J 5 bases short, with 17 bases between. CDR3 length: 15 amino acids. CDR1 is SGHDT, CDR2 YYEEEE, per germline. CDR3 sequence reads: CASSDGPLRGDTQYF. The CDR3 region has the DNA TGTGCCAGCAGCGACGGGCCCCTCAGGGGAGATACGCAGTATTTT.

This clonotype has at least ten counts. CDR3 sequence: CASSPRTGGDEQYF. The CDR3 DNA is TGTGCCAGCTCACCAAGGACAGGGGGCGACGAGCAGTACTTC. The V and J genes are TRBV18 and TRBJ2-7; TRBD1 agrees at 11 bases. The length of the CDR3 is 14 residues. Germline V CDR1 and CDR2: KGHSH, LQKENI. Trimming at V came to 2 bases and at J to 5 bases, leaving 2 bases not matched to a gene.

This clonotype was detected many times. This chain joins TRBV5-4 and TRBJ2-1; TRBD2 matches at 12 bases. V gave up 2 bases and J gave up 6 bases; unmatched junction bases: 6. The CDR3 extends over 16 amino acids. Germline CDR1 and CDR2: SGHNT and YYREEE (reference sequence). CDR3 region: CASSFYRTSGANEQFF. In nucleotides, the CDR3 is TGTGCCAGCAGCTTCTATCGGACTAGCGGGGCCAATGAGCAGTTCTTC.

The table lists this clonotype with many counts. The genes are TRBV2 and TRBJ2-2; TRBD1 matches at 10 bases. With 3 bases clipped from V and 5 bases from J, the junction kept 9 bases outside the gene matches. The CDR3 has 17 amino acids. Germline V gene lookup returns CDR1 SNHLY and CDR2 FYNNEI. The CDR3 here is CASSDRQGAILTGELFF. CDR3 bases: TGTGCCAGCAGTGATCGACAGGGGGCGATTCTGACCGGGGAGCTGTTTTTT.

This clonotype was counted many times. The chain carries TRBV20-1 and TRBJ1-2; D may be TRBD1 (5 bases). The CDR3 is 13 residues long. The germline V gene has CDR1 DFQATT and CDR2 SNEGSKA (reference sequence). Trimming stripped 3 bases from V and 8 bases from J, with 16 bases between. DNA of the CDR3: TGCAGTGCTAGTATGCTGTGGGGGGACGGCTACACCTTC. It translates to CSASMLWGDGYTF.

Concerning this clonotype itself: The conserved closing phenylalanine or tryptophan is absent in this CDR3, likely reflecting a read error. This chain connects TRBV20-1 to TRBJ1-4; D is unclear. Per the germline V gene, CDR1 is DFQATT and CDR2 is SNEGSKA (reference sequence). This CDR3 has 15 amino acids. CDR3 DNA sequence: TGCGGTGCTATGACCAAAAAGGGTGGGAATGAAAAACTGTTTCTT. Protein product: CGAMTKKGGNEKLFL.

A note on this clonotype: With a much larger clone just one base away, this may be a read error. The V gene is TRBV6-5, the J gene TRBJ2-2, with 7 positions matching TRBD1. The CDR3 has 16 amino acids. Germline loops: CDR1 MNHEY, CDR2 SVGAGI. In DNA form, the CDR3 reads TGTGCCAGCAGTTACTCAGGGGGCACAAACACCGGGGAGCCGTTTTTT. Translation: CASSYSGGTNTGEPFF.

Worth noting for this clonotype: A read error is likely, as this CDR3 ends without the conserved phenylalanine or tryptophan. The J gene is TRBJ1-2, the V gene TRBV5-5, with D maybe TRBD1 (5 bases). Germline CDR1 and CDR2: SGHKS and YYEKEE (reference sequence). Trimming cost V 2 bases and J 5 bases, with 16 bases left between them. The CDR3 length is 15 residues. The CDR3 spells CASSFSGPNNYGYTS. The CDR3, as DNA: TGTGCCAGCAGCTTCTCAGGGCCCAATAATTATGGCTACACCTCC.

This clonotype occurred many times. This chain uses TRBV6-2 or TRBV6-3 with TRBJ2-1; 9 nucleotides agree with TRBD1. Germline lookup yields CDR1 MNHEY and CDR2 SVGEGT. The V and J ends lost 5 bases and 2 bases, in that order; junction bases with no gene match: 7. The CDR3 is 16 residues long. CDR3 sequence (DNA): TGTGCCAGCAGTCACCGGGGACAGGGACCCTACAATGAGCAGTTCTTC. Its protein is CASSHRGQGPYNEQFF.

This clonotype showed up many times. The DNA of the CDR3 is TGCAGTGCTGACCCGATCGGACAGGGGGCCGGGGAGACCCAGTACTTC. Amino acid sequence: CSADPIGQGAGETQYF. The chain recombines TRBV20-1 with TRBJ2-5; 11 bases match TRBD1. V shed 5 bases, J shed 5 bases, and the junction held 13 bases outside the gene matches. The CDR3 contains 16 residues. The germline V gene has CDR1 DFQATT and CDR2 SNEGSKA (reference sequence).

This clonotype came up many times. This rearrangement joins TRBV20-1 to TRBJ1-2, with D perhaps TRBD1 (5 bases). Germline V gene lookup returns CDR1 DFQATT and CDR2 SNEGSKA (reference sequence). Trimming left V 0 bases short and J 2 bases short, with 13 bases between. The CDR3 covers 15 residues. The CDR3 nucleotides are TGCAGTGCTAGAGATAGCACAGGAACCAACTATGGCTACACCTTC. Amino acids: CSARDSTGTNYGYTF.

This chain joins TRBV29-1 and TRBJ1-1; D is unclear. The CDR3 spans 13 residues. V dropped 3 bases and J dropped 0 bases, with 8 bases sitting between them. Germline CDR1 reads SQVTM; CDR2 reads ANQGSEA. CDR3 DNA: TGCAGCGTTGAGGCACAACTGAACACTGAAGCTTTCTTT. As protein: CSVEAQLNTEAFF. Full variable domain (missing parts from reference TRBV29-1 and TRBJ1-1): SAVISQKPSRDICQRGTSLTIQCQVDSQVTMMFWYRQQPGQSLTLIATANQGSEATYESGFVIDKFPISRPNLTFSTLTVSNMSPEDSSIYLCSVEAQLNTEAFFGQGTRLTVV.

This clonotype was picked up many times. V and J are TRBV6-2 or TRBV6-3 and TRBJ2-7; TRBD1 is a possible D gene (6 bases). Looked up from germline, CDR1 is MNHEY and CDR2 is SVGEGT. The CDR3 runs to 18 residues. Trimming removed 0 bases from V and 4 bases from J, with 22 bases in between. CDR3 protein: CASSYSRAGTTPDYEQYF. The CDR3 coding sequence is TGTGCCAGCAGTTACTCGCGTGCCGGGACAACACCTGATTACGAGCAGTACTTC.

This clonotype appeared many times. A clone one base away is much larger, so this may be a read error. The CDR3 bases are TGTGCCACCAGCAGAGATGGTCAGGGCCACGATGAGCAGTTCTTC. Translation gives CATSRDGQGHDEQFF. The chain uses TRBV15 and TRBJ2-1; weak D call: TRBD1 (5 bases). This CDR3 region has 15 residues. V lost 0 bases and J 8 bases, leaving 14 bases between the germline ends. Germline CDR1 and CDR2: LNHNV and YYDKDF (reference sequence). The complete variable domain, with remaining parts taken from reference TRBV15 and TRBJ2-1, reads DAMVIQNPRYQVTQFGKPVTLSCSQTLNHNVMYWYQQKSSQAPKLLFHYYDKDFNNEADTPDNFQSRRPNTSFCFLDIRSPGLGDTAMYLCATSRDGQGHDEQFFGPGTRLTVL.

This chain uses TRBV27 with TRBJ1-1, with 7 bases fitting TRBD1. This CDR3 is built from 15 residues. Germline-derived CDR1 and CDR2 are MNHEY and SMNVEV (reference sequence). The V and J ends lost 4 bases and 4 bases, in that order; junction bases with no gene match: 9. In DNA, the CDR3 is TGTGCCAGCAGTTCATACATGACAGGGAGCACTGAAGCTTTCTTT. Translation gives CASSSYMTGSTEAFF.

This clonotype was counted ten times or more. The chain uses TRBV19 and TRBJ2-2; 9 bases are a match to TRBD1. The junction had 9 bases not matched to a gene; V was cut back by 1 base and J by 3 bases. Looked up from germline, CDR1 is LNHDA and CDR2 is SQIVND (reference sequence). This CDR3 has 18 amino acids. Here the CDR3 reads CASSIGHTGGEDTGELFF. The CDR3 nucleotides are TGTGCCAGTAGTATAGGCCATACAGGGGGCGAGGACACCGGGGAGCTGTTTTTT.